Ten or more counts support the clone carrying this T cell receptor beta chain. What it binds is unknown. Axillary draining lymph nodes of breast cancer patients supplied the node samples. From the multiplex PCR reads, TCRdb called clonotypes with MiXCR, one entry per CDR3 protein. The profile shows about 140,000 distinct CDR3 sequences, 32% of them singletons. The CDR3 totals 11 residues. The V gene's germline CDR1 is SEHNR and CDR2 FQNEAQ (reference sequence). The V end was cut by 5 bases, the J end by 7 bases, with 8 bases between. This sample stems from a study of breast tumors, draining lymph nodes, adjacent tissues. Points from the study as a whole: The lymph node origin of tumor T cells was framed as consistent with a hypothesis, not demonstrated. Tumors had less TCR diversity than lymph nodes, more than nontumor tissue. Luminal-like breast cancer showed significantly greater tumor-nontumor repertoire similarity than basal-like breast cancer did.

The origin of this receptor is a female donor with breast cancer. Some clones in this sample may be carry-over from other donors' samples. The V and J genes are TRBV7-9 and TRBJ2-5; D unresolved. The sample consisted of axillary lymph node tissue. The CDR3 bases are TGTGCCAGCAGCGATGGTCGGACCCAGTACTTC. Encoded protein: CASSDGRTQYF.